Each of the 8 T cell receptor beta chains below was sequenced from the same sample in a study of T cell clonotyping in hematopoietic cell transplantation (dated by TCRdb to the early 2020s). The intended sense of this specimen's time point label: recipient sample about 28 days before transplant, after cytoreduction. The library was built by means of the immunoSEQ multiplex PCR assay. The source is immuneACCESS, and TCRdb retained only in-frame sequences with V and J called. Part of the clones is not carried over; for the studies checked, unresolved V genes explain less than half of this, and the remainder is unexplained. The sample has 35,000 to 45,000 clones on record, over 85% of them singletons. Around 1.5% of the sample is taken by the ten largest. Sequenced material: peripheral blood mononuclear cells, taken before stem cell transplant. The origin of the receptors is a man in his forties with chronic myeloid leukemia. Some clones in this sample may be carry-over from other donors' samples.

J is TRBJ1-3 and V is TRBV14; no firm D call. Between the trimmed V and J ends, which lost 4 bases and 4 bases, there was a span of 5 bases. Germline values: CDR1 SGHDN, CDR2 FVKESK. The CDR3 length is 12 residues. The CDR3 DNA reads as TGTGCCAGCAGCCGGGTGGGAAACACCATATATTTT. This codes for CASSRVGNTIYF.

The chain employs TRBV13 and TRBJ1-5; TRBD1 agrees at 7 bases. Germline V lookup: CDR1 PRHDT, CDR2 FYEKMQ (reference sequence). V lost 5 bases and J lost 5; bases outside the gene matches: 3. CDR3 size: 13 residues. DNA for the CDR3: TGTGCCAGCAGCCTACAGGGGTATCAGCCCCAGCATTTT. As protein: CASSLQGYQPQHF.

The V call is TRBV6-1, the J call TRBJ2-3, with no clear D. This CDR3 has 14 residues. Between the trimmed V and J ends, which lost 7 bases and 1 base, there was a span of 12 bases. Per the germline V gene, CDR1 is MNHNS and CDR2 is SASEGT. Written as DNA, the CDR3 is TGTGCCAGCACGAAGGTTCGGGGCACAGATACGCAGTATTTT. It translates to CASTKVRGTDTQYF.

This sequence joins TRBV11-3 and TRBJ2-1; TRBD2 matches 14 bases. In germline, CDR1 is SGHNT, CDR2 YENEEA. This CDR3 is 16 amino acids long. V shed 4 bases and J 10 bases; nucleotides not matched to a gene: 9. In DNA, the CDR3 is TGTGCCAGCAGCTGGGCCGGGACTAGCGGGGGAGGGGAGCAGTTCTTC. It encodes CASSWAGTSGGGEQFF. Supplemented by reference TRBV11-3 and TRBJ2-1, the full variable domain reads EAGVVQSPRYKIIEKKQPVAFWCNPISGHNTLYWYLQNLGQGPELLIRYENEEAVDDSQLPKDRFSAERLKGVDSTLKIQPAELGDSAVYLCASSWAGTSGGGEQFFGPGTRLTVL.

The chain combines TRBV27 with TRBJ1-5; D might be TRBD1 (6 bases). V lost 6 bases, J lost 3 bases, and 15 bases lay in between. The germline V gene has CDR1 MNHEY and CDR2 SMNVEV (reference sequence). The CDR3 consists of 15 residues. This chain's CDR3 is CASRPYREYNQPQHF. The CDR3 DNA is TGTGCCAGCAGGCCTTACAGGGAATACAATCAGCCCCAGCATTTT.

V is TRBV19 and J is TRBJ2-1; TRBD2 aligns across 11 bases. The ends lost 6 bases at V and 9 bases at J; junction bases unmatched: 10. The CDR3 runs 15 residues. Germline values: CDR1 LNHDA, CDR2 SQIVND (reference sequence). Here the CDR3 DNA reads TGTGCCAGTAGGGAACTAGCGGGGGCCCTGGGTGAGCAGTTCTTC. This encodes CASRELAGALGEQFF.

The rearrangement links TRBV7-3 to TRBJ2-6; no reliable D call. The CDR3 contains 15 residues. Trimming cost V 0 bases and J 6 bases, with 9 bases left between them. CDR1 and CDR2 from the germline V gene are SGHTA and FQGTGA. CDR3 bases: TGTGCCAGCAGCTTAACGTCTCGCCAGGCCAACGTCCTGACTTTC. This codes for CASSLTSRQANVLTF.

The chain links TRBV6-5 to TRBJ1-2; 7 nucleotides agree with TRBD1. This CDR3 region has 16 residues. From germline, CDR1 is MNHEY and CDR2 SVGAGI. The ends lost 3 bases at V and 6 bases at J; junction bases unmatched: 13. The CDR3 is CASSYLTLTGENGYTF. CDR3 DNA sequence: TGTGCCAGCAGTTATCTCACCTTAACAGGGGAGAATGGCTACACCTTC.